This T cell receptor beta chain was captured in a study of blood T cell repertoires in COVID-19. The wider study: Samples of COVID-19 (acute and convalescent) were obtained from the United States, Italy and Spain.

Source study methods: Reference gene primers were amplified, and this amplification served to estimate nucleated cell counts. Sequencing used immunoSEQ multiplex PCR; TCRdb keeps in-frame clones, though not all of them. V and J calls and clone size are given by that table; D and trimming were obtained from the DNA. This sample has roughly 52,000 clones; around 85% occur once, and the top ten carry 12%. This CDR3 has 16 residues. This clone was recorded a few times. The rearrangement links TRBV21-1 to TRBJ2-5; TRBD2, the table's D call, was not compared with the DNA. TRBV21-1 is marked as a pseudogene. This receptor was taken from a human donor in a cohort sampled during active COVID-19. Sequences were obtained from peripheral blood. The CDR3 region is CASSFFEGRLQETQYF. The CDR3 bases are TGTGCCAGCAGTTTTTTCGAGGGGAGGTTACAAGAGACCCAGTACTTC.